This is a list of T cell receptor beta chains from one sample in a study of STAT3 mutations in large granular lymphocyte leukemia. Clones were sequenced by immunoSEQ multiplex PCR, and TCRdb holds only the in-frame ones, with some missing. The data show about 42,000 clones, with 80% to 90% seen just once and 0.43% held by the top ten. The sequenced material came from PBMCs. The receptors were sampled from a human donor with T large granular lymphocyte leukemia. Some clones in this sample may be carry-over from other donors' samples. The CDR3 runs from the conserved cysteine through the conserved F or W. The order of the fields is CDR3 protein, CDR3 DNA, D gene, J gene, clone size, V gene. A D gene is named only where the DNA matches it firmly. Clone size, where shown, is once, few, many, or a class for clones that have expanded.

CDR3aa: CASSAQVAYGYTF
CDR3nt: TGTGCCAGCAGTGCACAGGTCGCTTATGGCTACACCTTC
d_gene: .
j_gene: TRBJ1-2
abundance: .
v_gene: TRBV25-1

CDR3aa: CASSPLRTDLNEKLFF
CDR3nt: TGTGCCAGCTCACCACTCCGGACAGACCTAAATGAAAAACTGTTTTTT
d_gene: .
j_gene: TRBJ1-4
abundance: .
v_gene: TRBV18

CDR3aa: CSVEGQGRTEAFF
CDR3nt: TGCAGCGTTGAAGGGCAGGGGCGGACTGAAGCTTTCTTT
d_gene: .
j_gene: TRBJ1-1
abundance: .
v_gene: TRBV29-1

CDR3aa: CASSQGTIWAGELFF
CDR3nt: TGTGCCAGCAGCCAAGGGACAATTTGGGCCGGGGAGCTGTTTTTT
d_gene: .
j_gene: TRBJ2-2
abundance: .
v_gene: TRBV11-3

CDR3aa: CASSPTGANEQFF
CDR3nt: TGTGCCAGCAGCCCAACGGGGGCTAATGAGCAGTTCTTC
d_gene: .
j_gene: TRBJ2-1
abundance: .
v_gene: TRBV7-9

CDR3aa: CSVGPTGALSGELFF
CDR3nt: TGCAGCGTTGGCCCGACAGGGGCTTTAAGTGGGGAGCTGTTTTTT
d_gene: TRBD1
j_gene: TRBJ2-2
abundance: .
v_gene: TRBV29-1

CDR3aa: CASSLVAGVDIQYF
CDR3nt: TGCGCCAGCAGCTTGGTGGCGGGGGTTGACATTCAGTACTTC
d_gene: TRBD2
j_gene: TRBJ2-4
abundance: .
v_gene: TRBV5-1

CDR3aa: CSASGDLEQYF
CDR3nt: TGCAGTGCGTCGGGGGATCTCGAGCAGTACTTC
d_gene: .
j_gene: TRBJ2-7
abundance: few
v_gene: TRBV20-1

CDR3aa: CASSFPRGSTDTQYF
CDR3nt: TGTGCCAGCAGTTTCCCCCGGGGAAGCACAGATACGCAGTATTTT
d_gene: .
j_gene: TRBJ2-3
abundance: once
v_gene: TRBV6-6

CDR3aa: CASSSGLLFETQYF
CDR3nt: TGCGCCAGCAGCTCGGGACTACTGTTCGAGACCCAGTACTTC
d_gene: TRBD2
j_gene: TRBJ2-5
abundance: .
v_gene: TRBV5-1

CDR3aa: CASRVRGTNTGELFF
CDR3nt: TGTGCCAGCAGAGTCAGGGGAACAAACACCGGGGAGCTGTTTTTT
d_gene: .
j_gene: TRBJ2-2
abundance: .
v_gene: TRBV6-5

CDR3aa: CASREDRNYGYTF
CDR3nt: TGTGCCAGCAGGGAGGACAGAAACTATGGCTACACCTTC
d_gene: .
j_gene: TRBJ1-2
abundance: once
v_gene: TRBV6-5

CDR3aa: CASSLFGFSNEKLFF
CDR3nt: TGTGCCAGCAGTTTATTTGGGTTTTCTAATGAAAAACTGTTTTTT
d_gene: .
j_gene: TRBJ1-4
abundance: .
v_gene: TRBV28

CDR3aa: CASRYKYNSPLHF
CDR3nt: TGTGCCAGCAGGTACAAGTATAATTCACCCCTCCACTTT
d_gene: .
j_gene: TRBJ1-6
abundance: few
v_gene: TRBV27

CDR3aa: CASSLRTFDNEQFF
CDR3nt: TGCGCCAGCAGCTTGCGGACGTTCGACAATGAGCAGTTCTTC
d_gene: .
j_gene: TRBJ2-1
abundance: .
v_gene: TRBV5-1

CDR3aa: CASSLARYNEQFF
CDR3nt: TGTGCCAGCAGCTTAGCACGGTACAATGAGCAGTTCTTC
d_gene: .
j_gene: TRBJ2-1
abundance: .
v_gene: TRBV7-8

CDR3aa: CASSVDSYNEQFF
CDR3nt: TGTGCCAGCAGCGTGGACAGCTACAATGAGCAGTTCTTC
d_gene: .
j_gene: TRBJ2-1
abundance: .
v_gene: TRBV13

CDR3aa: CASSPVPDMGSEKLFF
CDR3nt: TGTGCCAGCAGCCCGGTCCCGGACATGGGAAGTGAAAAACTGTTTTTT
d_gene: .
j_gene: TRBJ1-4
abundance: .
v_gene: TRBV7-9

CDR3aa: CASSLGLGRSGSPYEQYF
CDR3nt: TGTGCCAGCAGTTTAGGCCTTGGGCGTAGCGGGAGCCCCTACGAGCAGTACTTC
d_gene: TRBD2
j_gene: TRBJ2-7
abundance: .
v_gene: TRBV27

CDR3aa: CASSLTGGTSTDTQYF
CDR3nt: TGCGCCAGCAGCTTAACAGGAGGGACTAGCACAGATACGCAGTATTTT
d_gene: .
j_gene: TRBJ2-3
abundance: .
v_gene: TRBV5-1

CDR3aa: CASSSRTGNYGYTF
CDR3nt: TGTGCCAGTAGTTCAAGGACAGGGAACTATGGCTACACCTTC
d_gene: TRBD1
j_gene: TRBJ1-2
abundance: .
v_gene: TRBV19

CDR3aa: CASSTPLGTGYQPQHF
CDR3nt: TGTGCCAGTAGTACCCCTTTGGGGACAGGGTATCAGCCCCAGCATTTT
d_gene: TRBD1
j_gene: TRBJ1-5
abundance: .
v_gene: TRBV19

CDR3aa: CASSPWGEETQYF
CDR3nt: TGCGCCAGCTCCCCTTGGGGGGAAGAGACCCAGTACTTC
d_gene: .
j_gene: TRBJ2-5
abundance: .
v_gene: TRBV5-1

CDR3aa: CASSPGDRVNLARSQHF
CDR3nt: TGTGCCAGCAGCCCCGGGGACAGGGTAAATTTAGCGCGGTCCCAGCATTTT
d_gene: TRBD1
j_gene: TRBJ1-5
abundance: once
v_gene: TRBV4-2

CDR3aa: CASSLAGPETQYF
CDR3nt: TGTGCCAGCAGCTTGGCAGGGCCGGAGACCCAGTACTTC
d_gene: .
j_gene: TRBJ2-5
abundance: few
v_gene: TRBV5-6

CDR3aa: CASRDNNYGYTF
CDR3nt: TGTGCCAGCAGGGACAACAACTATGGCTACACCTTC
d_gene: .
j_gene: TRBJ1-2
abundance: .
v_gene: TRBV2

CDR3aa: CASSPWRGTDTQYF
CDR3nt: TGTGCCAGCAGCCCGTGGCGGGGTACAGATACGCAGTATTTT
d_gene: .
j_gene: TRBJ2-3
abundance: .
v_gene: TRBV25-1

CDR3aa: CAWIRSGTEMVTDTQYF
CDR3nt: TGTGCCTGGATTCGGTCCGGGACAGAGATGGTCACAGATACGCAGTATTTT
d_gene: TRBD1
j_gene: TRBJ2-3
abundance: .
v_gene: TRBV30

CDR3aa: CASRPTSGPSYEQYF
CDR3nt: TGCGCCAGCAGACCGACTAGCGGTCCCTCCTACGAGCAGTACTTC
d_gene: TRBD2
j_gene: TRBJ2-7
abundance: .
v_gene: TRBV10-2

CDR3aa: CATTSGPYEQYF
CDR3nt: TGTGCCACCACCTCTGGGCCCTACGAGCAGTACTTC
d_gene: .
j_gene: TRBJ2-7
abundance: .
v_gene: TRBV28

CDR3aa: CASSPPSGTDNEKLFF
CDR3nt: TGTGCCAGCAGCCCCCCATCGGGGACAGATAATGAAAAACTGTTTTTT
d_gene: TRBD1
j_gene: TRBJ1-4
abundance: .
v_gene: TRBV9

CDR3aa: CASSPPGMKKLFF
CDR3nt: TGTGCCAGCAGTCCCCCGGGCATGAAAAAACTGTTTTTT
d_gene: .
j_gene: TRBJ1-4
abundance: .
v_gene: TRBV27

CDR3aa: CASAERDRIMNTEAFF
CDR3nt: TGTGCCAGCGCCGAGCGGGACAGGATCATGAACACTGAAGCTTTCTTT
d_gene: TRBD1
j_gene: TRBJ1-1
abundance: once
v_gene: TRBV18

CDR3aa: CAWRDTGGTEAFF
CDR3nt: TGTGCCTGGAGAGATACAGGGGGCACTGAAGCTTTCTTT
d_gene: TRBD1
j_gene: TRBJ1-1
abundance: .
v_gene: TRBV30

CDR3aa: CAWTDRSYEQYF
CDR3nt: TGTGCCTGGACCGACAGGTCCTACGAGCAGTACTTC
d_gene: .
j_gene: TRBJ2-7
abundance: .
v_gene: TRBV30

CDR3aa: CASRQFSGQGSGYTF
CDR3nt: TGTGCCAGTAGACAATTCTCGGGACAGGGTTCTGGCTACACCTTC
d_gene: TRBD1
j_gene: TRBJ1-2
abundance: .
v_gene: TRBV19